The 3 T cell receptor beta chains below were found in one sample sequenced in a study of T cell repertoires in cytomegalovirus infection. From the reads, TCRdb called clonotypes with MiXCR, one entry per CDR3 protein. The data show hundreds of thousands of distinct CDR3 sequences, 30% to 40% seen once. Antigen specificity for these receptors is unknown. The sequencing used cultured PBMCs, collected from culture after CMV antigen stimulation. The receptor set was obtained from a human donor in good health (CMV status not recorded). Some clones in this sample may be carry-over from other donors' samples.

In its sample, this clonotype was seen many times. The V call is TRBV7-2, the J call TRBJ1-2, with a tentative D call TRBD1 (5 bases). The CDR3 is 14 amino acids. Trimming stripped 1 base from V and 4 bases from J, with 10 bases between. Germline V gene lookup returns CDR1 SGHTA and CDR2 FQGNSA. The CDR3 DNA reads as TGTGCCAGCAGCTTAGTCAGGACAAGCTATGGCTACACCTTC. Translated: CASSLVRTSYGYTF.

This chain connects TRBV19 to TRBJ2-1; D may correspond to TRBD1 or TRBD2 (6 bases each). Germline V gives CDR1 LNHDA, CDR2 SQIVND (reference sequence). CDR3 length equals 15 residues. V lost 3 bases and J lost 2, with 11 bases in between. CDR3 bases: TGTGCCAGTAGTATCGAAGGGGGGACCTACAATGAGCAGTTCTTC. Amino acids: CASSIEGGTYNEQFF.

This clonotype was found a few times. V gene TRBV7-8 combines with J gene TRBJ1-1; D unclear. V was cut by 5 bases and J by 1 base, with 11 bases left in between. The CDR3 sequence is 14 residues long. Germline CDR1 SGHVS, CDR2 FQNEAQ. CDR3 nucleotide sequence: TGTGCCAGCAGCACCGTTCGTCGGAACACTGAAGCTTTCTTT. This codes for CASSTVRRNTEAFF.